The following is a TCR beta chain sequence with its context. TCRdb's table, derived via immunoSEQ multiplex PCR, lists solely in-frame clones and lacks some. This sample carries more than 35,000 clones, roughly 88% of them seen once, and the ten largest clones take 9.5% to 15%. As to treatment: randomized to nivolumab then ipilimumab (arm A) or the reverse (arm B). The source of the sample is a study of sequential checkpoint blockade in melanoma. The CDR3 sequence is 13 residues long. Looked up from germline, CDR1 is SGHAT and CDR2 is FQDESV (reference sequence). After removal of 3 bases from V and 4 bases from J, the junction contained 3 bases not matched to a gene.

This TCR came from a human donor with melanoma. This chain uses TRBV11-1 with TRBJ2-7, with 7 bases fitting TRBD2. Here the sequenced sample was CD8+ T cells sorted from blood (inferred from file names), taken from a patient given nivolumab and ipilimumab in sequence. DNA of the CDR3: TGTGCCAGCAGCTTTTCTAGCGGTTACGAGCAGTACGTC. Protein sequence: CASSFSSGYEQYV.